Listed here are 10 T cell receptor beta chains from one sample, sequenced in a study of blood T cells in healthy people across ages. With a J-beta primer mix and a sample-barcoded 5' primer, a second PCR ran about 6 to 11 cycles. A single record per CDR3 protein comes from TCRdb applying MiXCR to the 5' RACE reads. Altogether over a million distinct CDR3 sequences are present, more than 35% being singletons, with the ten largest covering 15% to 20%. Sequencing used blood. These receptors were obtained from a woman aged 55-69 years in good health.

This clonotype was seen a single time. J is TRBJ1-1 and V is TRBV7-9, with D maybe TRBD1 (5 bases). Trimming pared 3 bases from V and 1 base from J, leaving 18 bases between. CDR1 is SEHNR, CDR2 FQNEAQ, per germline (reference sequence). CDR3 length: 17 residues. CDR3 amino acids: CASSLFLRGSSNTEAFF. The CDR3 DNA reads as TGTGCCAGCAGCTTGTTCCTCCGGGGGAGTTCGAACACTGAAGCTTTCTTT.

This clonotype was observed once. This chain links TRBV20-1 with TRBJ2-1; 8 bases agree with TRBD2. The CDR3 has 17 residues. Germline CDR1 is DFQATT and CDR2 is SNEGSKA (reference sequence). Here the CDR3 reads CSAPSLLLAEGYNEQFF. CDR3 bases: TGCAGCGCCCCGAGCCTACTACTAGCGGAGGGCTACAATGAGCAGTTCTTC.

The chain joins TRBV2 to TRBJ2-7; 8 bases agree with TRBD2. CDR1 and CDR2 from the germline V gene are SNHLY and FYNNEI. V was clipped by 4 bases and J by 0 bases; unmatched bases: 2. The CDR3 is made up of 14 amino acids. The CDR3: CASSVAGNSYEQYF. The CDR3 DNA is TGTGCCAGCAGTGTAGCGGGAAACTCCTACGAGCAGTACTTC. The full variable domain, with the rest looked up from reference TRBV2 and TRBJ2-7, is EPEVTQTPSHQVTQMGQEVILRCVPISNHLYFYWYRQILGQKVEFLVSFYNNEISEKSEIFDDQFSVERPDGSNFTLKIRSTKLEDSAMYFCASSVAGNSYEQYFGPGTRLTVT.

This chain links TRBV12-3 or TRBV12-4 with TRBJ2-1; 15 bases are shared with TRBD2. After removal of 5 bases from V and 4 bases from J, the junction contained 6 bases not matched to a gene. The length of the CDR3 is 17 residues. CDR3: CASSKGLAGGAYNEQFF. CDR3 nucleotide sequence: TGTGCCAGCAGTAAGGGACTAGCGGGAGGCGCGTACAATGAGCAGTTCTTC.

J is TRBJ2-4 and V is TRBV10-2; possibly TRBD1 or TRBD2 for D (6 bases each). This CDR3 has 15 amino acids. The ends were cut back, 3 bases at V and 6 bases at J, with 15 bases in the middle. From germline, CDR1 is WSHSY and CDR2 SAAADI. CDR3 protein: CASSDPGGEGNIQYF. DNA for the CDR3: TGCGCCAGCAGTGACCCCGGGGGCGAGGGAAACATTCAGTACTTC.

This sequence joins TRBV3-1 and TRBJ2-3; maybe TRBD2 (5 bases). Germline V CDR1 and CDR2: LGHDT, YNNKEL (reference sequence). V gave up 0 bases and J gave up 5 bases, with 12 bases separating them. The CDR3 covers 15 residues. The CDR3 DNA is TGTGCCAGCAGCCAAGATGACGGGGTGGAAGATACGCAGTATTTT. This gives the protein CASSQDDGVEDTQYF.

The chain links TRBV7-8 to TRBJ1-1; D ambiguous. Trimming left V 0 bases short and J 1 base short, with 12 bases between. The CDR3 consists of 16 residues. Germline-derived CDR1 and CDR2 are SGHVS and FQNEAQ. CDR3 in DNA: TGTGCCAGCAGCTTAGCGTGGGTTGGAGCGAACACTGAAGCTTTCTTT. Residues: CASSLAWVGANTEAFF.

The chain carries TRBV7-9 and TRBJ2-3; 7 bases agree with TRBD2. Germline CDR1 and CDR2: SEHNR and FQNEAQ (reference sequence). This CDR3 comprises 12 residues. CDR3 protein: CALAGDADTQYF. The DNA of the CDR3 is TGTGCACTTGCGGGAGACGCAGATACGCAGTATTTT.

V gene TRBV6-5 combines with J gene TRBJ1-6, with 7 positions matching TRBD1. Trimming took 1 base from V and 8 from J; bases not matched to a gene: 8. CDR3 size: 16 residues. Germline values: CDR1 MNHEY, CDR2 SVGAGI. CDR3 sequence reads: CASSYLRTGGDSPLHF. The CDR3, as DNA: TGTGCCAGCAGTTACTTAAGGACAGGCGGGGATTCACCCCTCCACTTT.

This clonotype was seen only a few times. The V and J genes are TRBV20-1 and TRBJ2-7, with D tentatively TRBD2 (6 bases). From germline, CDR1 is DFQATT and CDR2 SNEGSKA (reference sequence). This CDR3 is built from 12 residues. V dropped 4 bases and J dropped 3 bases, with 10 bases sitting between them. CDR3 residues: CSANREDYEQYF. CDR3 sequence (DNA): TGCAGTGCTAATAGGGAGGACTACGAGCAGTACTTC.